This record concerns one T cell receptor (beta chain) sequence. What it binds is not known. V was clipped by 5 bases and J by 3 bases, with 10 bases between them. From germline, CDR1 is SGHTA and CDR2 FQGNSA. This CDR3 is built from 13 residues. Clones were read by immunoSEQ multiplex PCR, and TCRdb kept only the in-frame ones, dropping some. This table has about 11,000 clones, about half appearing once. This specimen comes from a study of T cell clonotyping in hematopoietic cell transplantation. Findings and limits, study-wide: Recipient TCR diversity dropped after transplant; expanded clonotypes rose from day 30 to 180. Broader posttransplant TCR repertoire diversity was predicted by graft donor and pretransplant recipient Inverse Simpson Index values. No sorting was done, leaving CD4 and CD8 contributions mixed. Few recipient clonotypes overlapped donors; over 97% were de novo at given depth.

The material sequenced was PBMCs, taken 30 days after allogeneic stem cell transplant. The TCR sequence derives from a male patient aged 45-60 years who had an allogeneic stem cell transplant from an unrelated donor, so the T cells may come from the graft donor. Some clones in this sample may be carry-over from other donors' samples. This sequence joins TRBV7-2 and TRBJ2-5; a weak D match, TRBD2 (5 bases). This CDR3 is CASSPSGEETQYF. DNA of the CDR3: TGTGCCAGCAGCCCCAGCGGTGAAGAGACCCAGTACTTC.